The following is a T cell receptor beta chain sequence with its context. In this sample, this clonotype turned up a few times. Its antigen is not yet known. Per-base qualities were not stored, and no clone one base away is much larger. The sample originates from a study of human T cells and chemical hapten exposure (dated by TCRdb to the early 2020s). Context from the whole study: For sensitization, 2% DPC in acetone was applied to a 2 cm by 2 cm area of upper inner arm skin. The libraries were sequenced as a pool, and the TCR yield per sample differed mostly because of small variations in library volumes within the pool. Blood samples were taken from patients before sensitization (week 0) and then at 2, 6 and about 24 weeks after DPC sensitization. Patients additionally received weekly therapeutic DPC doses to the scalp throughout the roughly 23-week study period. For TCR sequencing, blood came from 25 to 35 alopecia patients at anywhere from one to four time points (pre-sensitization, 2, 6 and 24 weeks). Patch testing was performed on the upper back with Finn chambers containing 0.01% DPC, and the patch tests were scored after 6 days according to International Contact Dermatitis Research Group standards. The patient cohort, mostly female, included alopecia areata with under or over 50% scalp involvement, alopecia totalis and alopecia universalis. Peripheral blood TCR repertoire changes were tracked in vivo in alopecia patients during primary and secondary sensitization to the hapten diphenylcyclopropenone (DPC). Overall study results and their limits: Patch test score was positively correlated with the number of PT1 expanded TCRs, with significance at thresholds 8, 16 and 32 but not at 4. Repeated subsampling changed both the strength of the expansion versus patch-test correlation and the threshold at which the correlation became significant. Alopecia, a presumed autoimmune disease, was present in all patients, so the immune response of the patients might differ from that of healthy individuals. DPC sensitization did not change the number of TCRs with a frequency above 1 in 1000, and there was no evidence of changes in global repertoire structure. Expanded TCRs formed significantly more large CDR3 similarity clusters than pre-sensitization or healthy control sets, consistent with antigen-driven responses.

The CDR3 sequence holds 15 residues, the cysteine and phenylalanine included. Left in the record is the CDR3 DNA by itself, 45 bases read in frame from the first base. CDR1 and CDR2, looked up from the germline V gene (reference sequence), are SEHNR and FQNEAQ. V was cut back by 4 bases and J by 0 bases, leaving a gap of 10 bases between them. Per the publication, the time point label means: patch test 1, 2 weeks after DPC sensitization. Read against the paper, the sample's treatment or condition label means: therapeutic diphenylcyclopropenone sensitization with weekly scalp DPC. Blood at each patch-test visit was drawn before the patch test was applied. To be eligible, patients had to be aged 18 to 70, diagnosed with alopecia and judged suitable for DPC therapy, while pregnant patients were excluded. Total RNA was extracted from unfractionated whole blood that had been collected in Tempus Blood RNA tubes.

Receptor libraries were prepared by RACE. Sequencing used a NextSeq 500. Library preparation attached unique molecular identifiers to individual cDNA molecules for quantitative, reproducible TCR counting. Both TCR alpha and TCR beta chains were sequenced from each blood RNA sample. Processing in the source paper ran as follows. The median number of TCRs per sample was over 95,000, ranging from 23,224 to 690,600. V, J and CDR3 annotation of the TCR reads was carried out using the Decombinator software suite. To make PS versus PT1 abundance plots, every sample was subsampled to the same number of TCRs (28,000). TCRs were defined as expanded if absent before sensitization and observed at least eight times at the 2-week time point. In TCRdb, the public reads were trimmed at Q25 with fastp and aligned with MiXCR, with productive beta chains retained. Identical CDR3 proteins give one entry, which carries the most common genes and DNA. These V and J calls rely on TCRdb rather than the paper's analysis. This sample is represented by fewer than 400,000 distinct CDR3 sequences; approximately 6.9% of them were singletons. 8.4% of the sample is held by the ten biggest clonotypes.

The source of this sequence is a woman aged 18-35 years with alopecia areata. Some clones in this sample may be carry-over from other donors' samples. This sequence uses TRBV7-9 and TRBJ2-1; TRBD2 is possibly the D segment (5 matching bases). The specimen comprised whole blood, sampled in connection with sensitization to the hapten diphenylcyclopropenone (DPC). CDR3 protein: CASSSPGSSYNEQFF. The nucleotides read TGTGCCAGCAGCTCCCCGGGGAGCTCCTACAATGAGCAGTTCTTC.